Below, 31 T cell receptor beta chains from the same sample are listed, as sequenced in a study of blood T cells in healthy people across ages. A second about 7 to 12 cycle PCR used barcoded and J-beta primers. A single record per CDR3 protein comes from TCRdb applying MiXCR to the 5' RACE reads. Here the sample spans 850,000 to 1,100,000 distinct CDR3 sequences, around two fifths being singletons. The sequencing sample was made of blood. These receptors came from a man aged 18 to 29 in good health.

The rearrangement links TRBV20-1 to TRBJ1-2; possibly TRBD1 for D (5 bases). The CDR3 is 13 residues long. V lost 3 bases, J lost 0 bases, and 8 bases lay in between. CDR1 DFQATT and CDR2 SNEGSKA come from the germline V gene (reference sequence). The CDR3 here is CSARTVSNYGYTF. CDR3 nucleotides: TGCAGTGCTAGGACAGTATCTAACTATGGCTACACCTTC.

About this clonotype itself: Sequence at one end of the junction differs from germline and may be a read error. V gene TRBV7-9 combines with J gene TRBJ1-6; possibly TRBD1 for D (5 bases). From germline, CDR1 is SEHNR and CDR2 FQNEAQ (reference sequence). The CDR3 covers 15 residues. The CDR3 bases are TGTGCCAGCAGCTTAGGGGGACTGAGGGATTCACCCCCCCACTTT. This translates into CASSLGGLRDSPPHF.

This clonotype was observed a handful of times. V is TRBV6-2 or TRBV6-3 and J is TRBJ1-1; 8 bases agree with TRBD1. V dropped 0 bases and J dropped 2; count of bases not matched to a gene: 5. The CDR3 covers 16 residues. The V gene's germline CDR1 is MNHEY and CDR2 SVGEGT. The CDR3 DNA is TGTGCCAGCAGTTACTCATGGGACAGGTTAAACACTGAAGCTTTCTTT. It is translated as CASSYSWDRLNTEAFF.

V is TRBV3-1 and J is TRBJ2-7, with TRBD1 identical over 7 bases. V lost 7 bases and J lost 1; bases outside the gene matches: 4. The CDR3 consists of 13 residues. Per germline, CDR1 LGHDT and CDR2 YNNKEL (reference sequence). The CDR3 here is CASTVTGSYEQYF. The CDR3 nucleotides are TGTGCCAGCACGGTGACAGGGTCCTACGAGCAGTACTTC.

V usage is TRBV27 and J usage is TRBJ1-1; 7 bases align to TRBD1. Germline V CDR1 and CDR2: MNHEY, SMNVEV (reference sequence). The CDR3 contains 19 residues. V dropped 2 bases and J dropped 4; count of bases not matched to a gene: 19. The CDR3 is CASSLIPTGYLSRGTEAFF. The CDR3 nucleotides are TGTGCCAGCAGTTTAATCCCGACAGGGTATCTTAGTAGGGGCACTGAAGCTTTCTTT.

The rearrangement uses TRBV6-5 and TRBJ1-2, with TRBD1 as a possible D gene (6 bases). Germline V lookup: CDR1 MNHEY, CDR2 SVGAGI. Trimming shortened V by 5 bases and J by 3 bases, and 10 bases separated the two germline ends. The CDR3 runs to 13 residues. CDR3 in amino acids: CASSNRAYYGYTF. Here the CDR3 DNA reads TGTGCCAGCAGTAACAGGGCCTACTATGGCTACACCTTC.

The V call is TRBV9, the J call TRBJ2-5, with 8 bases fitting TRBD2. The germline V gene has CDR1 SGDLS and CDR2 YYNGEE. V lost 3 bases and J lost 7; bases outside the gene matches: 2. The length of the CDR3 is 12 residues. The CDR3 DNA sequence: TGTGCCAGCAGCGCCGGGGGGGGGACCCAGTACTTC. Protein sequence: CASSAGGGTQYF. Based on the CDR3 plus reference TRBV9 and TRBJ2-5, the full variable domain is DSGVTQTPKHLITATGQRVTLRCSPRSGDLSVYWYQQSLDQGLQFLIQYYNGEERAKGNILERFSAQQFPDLHSELNLSSLELGDSALYFCASSAGGGTQYFGPGTRLLVL.

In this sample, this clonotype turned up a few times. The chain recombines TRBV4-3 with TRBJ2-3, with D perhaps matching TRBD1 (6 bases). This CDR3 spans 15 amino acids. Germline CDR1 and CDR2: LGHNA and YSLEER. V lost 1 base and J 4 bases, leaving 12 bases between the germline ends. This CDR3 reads CASSQGGRGADTQYF. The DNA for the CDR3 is TGCGCCAGCAGCCAAGGGGGCAGGGGAGCAGATACGCAGTATTTT.

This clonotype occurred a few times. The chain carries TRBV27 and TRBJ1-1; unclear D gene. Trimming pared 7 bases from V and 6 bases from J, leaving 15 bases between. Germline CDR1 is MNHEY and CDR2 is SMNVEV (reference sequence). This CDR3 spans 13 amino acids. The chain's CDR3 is CASKPQGGAEAFF. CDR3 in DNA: TGTGCCAGCAAACCCCAAGGTGGGGCTGAAGCTTTCTTT.

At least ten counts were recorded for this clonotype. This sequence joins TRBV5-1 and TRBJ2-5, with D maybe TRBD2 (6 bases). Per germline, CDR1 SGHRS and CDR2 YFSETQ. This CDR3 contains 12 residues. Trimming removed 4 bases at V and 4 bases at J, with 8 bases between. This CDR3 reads CASSPGGETQYF. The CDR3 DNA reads TGCGCCAGCAGCCCCGGGGGAGAGACCCAGTACTTC.

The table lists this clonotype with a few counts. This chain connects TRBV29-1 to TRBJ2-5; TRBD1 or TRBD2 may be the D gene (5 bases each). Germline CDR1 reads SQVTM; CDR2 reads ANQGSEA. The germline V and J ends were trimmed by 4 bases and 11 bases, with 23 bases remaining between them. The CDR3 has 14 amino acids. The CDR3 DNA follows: TGCAGCGTTGCCGGGGCTAGAAACCCCAATGAGCAGTACTTC. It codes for CSVAGARNPNEQYF.

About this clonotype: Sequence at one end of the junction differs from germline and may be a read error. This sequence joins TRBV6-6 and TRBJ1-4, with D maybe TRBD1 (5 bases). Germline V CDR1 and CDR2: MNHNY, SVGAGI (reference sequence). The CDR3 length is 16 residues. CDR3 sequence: CASSYSRGGTNGKLFF. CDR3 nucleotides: TGTGCCAGCAGTTACTCCCGGGGGGGGACTAATGGAAAACTGTTTTTT.

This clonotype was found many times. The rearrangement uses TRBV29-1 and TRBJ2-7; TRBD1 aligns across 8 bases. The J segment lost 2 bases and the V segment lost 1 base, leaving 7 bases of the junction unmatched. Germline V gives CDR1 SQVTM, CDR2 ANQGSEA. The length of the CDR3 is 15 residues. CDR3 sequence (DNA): TGCAGCGTTGAAGCCGGGGACAGGTCAACCTACGAGCAGTACTTC. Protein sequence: CSVEAGDRSTYEQYF.

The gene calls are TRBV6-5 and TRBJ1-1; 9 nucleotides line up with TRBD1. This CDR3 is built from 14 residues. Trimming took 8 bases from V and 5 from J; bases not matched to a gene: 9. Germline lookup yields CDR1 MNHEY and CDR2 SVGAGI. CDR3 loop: CASGIQGAGTEAFF. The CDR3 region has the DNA TGTGCCAGCGGGATACAGGGGGCCGGGACTGAAGCTTTCTTT.

CDR3 protein: CASSFVRVSPLHF. The DNA of the CDR3 is TGTGCCAGCAGTTTTGTAAGGGTTTCACCCCTCCACTTT. V usage is TRBV28 and J usage is TRBJ1-6; no firm D call. Germline CDR1 MDHEN, CDR2 SYDVKM. Trimming shortened V by 3 bases and J by 9 bases, and 9 bases separated the two germline ends. This CDR3 is built from 13 residues.

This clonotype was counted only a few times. CDR3 sequence (DNA): TGCAGTGCTCGTGAATGGACGGACACTGAAGCTTTCTTT. This codes for CSAREWTDTEAFF. The V gene is TRBV20-1, the J gene TRBJ1-1, with D unresolved. Trimming removed 5 bases at V and 3 bases at J, with 13 bases between. The CDR3 has 13 residues. CDR1 is DFQATT, CDR2 SNEGSKA, per germline (reference sequence).

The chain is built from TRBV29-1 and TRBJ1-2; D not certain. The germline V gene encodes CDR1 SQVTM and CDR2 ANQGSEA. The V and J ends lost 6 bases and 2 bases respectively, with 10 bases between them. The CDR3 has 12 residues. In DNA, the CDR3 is TGCAGCGTCTCCAGTAGGAACTATGGCTACACCTTC. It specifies CSVSSRNYGYTF. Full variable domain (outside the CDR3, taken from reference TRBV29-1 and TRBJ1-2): SAVISQKPSRDICQRGTSLTIQCQVDSQVTMMFWYRQQPGQSLTLIATANQGSEATYESGFVIDKFPISRPNLTFSTLTVSNMSPEDSSIYLCSVSSRNYGYTFGSGTRLTVV.

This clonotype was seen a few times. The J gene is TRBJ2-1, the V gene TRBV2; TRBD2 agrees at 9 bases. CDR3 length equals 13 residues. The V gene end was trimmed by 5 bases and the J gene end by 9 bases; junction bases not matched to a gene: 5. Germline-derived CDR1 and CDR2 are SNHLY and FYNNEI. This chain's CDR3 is CASSSSGVTEQFF. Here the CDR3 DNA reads TGTGCCAGCAGTTCTAGCGGGGTCACTGAGCAGTTCTTC.

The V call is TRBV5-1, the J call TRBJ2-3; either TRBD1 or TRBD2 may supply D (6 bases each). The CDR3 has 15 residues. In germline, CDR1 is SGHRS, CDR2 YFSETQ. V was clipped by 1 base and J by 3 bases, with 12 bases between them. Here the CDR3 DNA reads TGCGCCAGCAGCTTGTGGGGGGCCCTTACAGATACGCAGTATTTT. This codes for CASSLWGALTDTQYF.

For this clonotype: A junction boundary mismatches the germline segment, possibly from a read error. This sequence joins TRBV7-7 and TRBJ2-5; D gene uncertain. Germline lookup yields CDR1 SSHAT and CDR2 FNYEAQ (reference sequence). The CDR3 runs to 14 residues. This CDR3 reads CASSLRSEKETQYF. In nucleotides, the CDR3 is TGTGCTAGCAGCTTAAGGTCAGAGAAAGAGACCCAGTACTTC.

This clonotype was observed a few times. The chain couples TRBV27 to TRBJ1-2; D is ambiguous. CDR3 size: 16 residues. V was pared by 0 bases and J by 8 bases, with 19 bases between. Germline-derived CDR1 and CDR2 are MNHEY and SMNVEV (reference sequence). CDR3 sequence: CASSLSTQRGPIGYTF. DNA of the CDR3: TGTGCCAGCAGTTTATCGACGCAGCGAGGACCTATCGGCTACACCTTC.

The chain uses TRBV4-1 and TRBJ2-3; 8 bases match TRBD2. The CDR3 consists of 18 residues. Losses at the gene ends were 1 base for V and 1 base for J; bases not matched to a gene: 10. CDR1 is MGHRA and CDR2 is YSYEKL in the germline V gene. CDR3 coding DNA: TGCGCCAGCAGCCAAGCCCCTACTAGCGGAAGACGCACAGATACGCAGTATTTT. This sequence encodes CASSQAPTSGRRTDTQYF.

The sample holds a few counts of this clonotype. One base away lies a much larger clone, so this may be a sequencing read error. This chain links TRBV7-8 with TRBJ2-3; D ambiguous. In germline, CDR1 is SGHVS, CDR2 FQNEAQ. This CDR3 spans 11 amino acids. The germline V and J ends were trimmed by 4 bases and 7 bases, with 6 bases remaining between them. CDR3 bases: TGTGCCAGCAGCTCCCCACATACGCAGTATTTT. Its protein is CASSSPHTQYF.

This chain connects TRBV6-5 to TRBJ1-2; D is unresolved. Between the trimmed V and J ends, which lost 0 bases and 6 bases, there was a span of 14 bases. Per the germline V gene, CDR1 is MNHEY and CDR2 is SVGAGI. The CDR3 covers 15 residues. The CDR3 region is CASSYSASLGNGYTF. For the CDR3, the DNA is TGTGCCAGCAGTTACTCGGCCAGCCTAGGGAATGGCTACACCTTC.

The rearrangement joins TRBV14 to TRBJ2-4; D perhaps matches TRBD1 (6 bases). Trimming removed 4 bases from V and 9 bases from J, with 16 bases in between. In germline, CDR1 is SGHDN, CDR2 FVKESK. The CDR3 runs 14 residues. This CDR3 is CASSPRQDLGIQYF. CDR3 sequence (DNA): TGTGCCAGCAGCCCAAGACAGGATCTAGGCATTCAGTACTTC.

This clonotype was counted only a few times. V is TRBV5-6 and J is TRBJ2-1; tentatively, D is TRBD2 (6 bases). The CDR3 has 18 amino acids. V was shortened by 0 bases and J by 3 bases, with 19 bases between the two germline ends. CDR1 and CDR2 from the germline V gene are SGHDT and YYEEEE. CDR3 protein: CASSLEPWRGRSYNEQFF. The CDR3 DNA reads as TGTGCCAGCAGCTTGGAGCCGTGGAGGGGACGGAGCTACAATGAGCAGTTCTTC.

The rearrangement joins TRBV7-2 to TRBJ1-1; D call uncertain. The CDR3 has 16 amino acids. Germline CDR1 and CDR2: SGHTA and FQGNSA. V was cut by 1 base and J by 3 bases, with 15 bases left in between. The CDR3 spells CASSLGSGSWDTEAFF. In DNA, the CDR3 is TGTGCCAGCAGCTTAGGATCAGGATCATGGGACACTGAAGCTTTCTTT.

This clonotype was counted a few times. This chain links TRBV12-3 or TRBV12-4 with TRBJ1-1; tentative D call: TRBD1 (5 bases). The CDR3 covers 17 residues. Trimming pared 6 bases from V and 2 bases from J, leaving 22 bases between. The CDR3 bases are TGTGCCAGCAGCTCTCCGTTTATTTGGGGGAAAAACACTGAAGCTTTCTTT. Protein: CASSSPFIWGKNTEAFF.

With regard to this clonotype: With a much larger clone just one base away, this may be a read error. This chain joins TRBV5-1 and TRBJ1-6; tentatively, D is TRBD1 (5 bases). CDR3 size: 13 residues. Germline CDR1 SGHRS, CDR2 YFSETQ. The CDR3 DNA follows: TGCGCCAGCGGCTTGGGGGGTGATTCACCCCTCCACTTT. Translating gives CASGLGGDSPLHF.

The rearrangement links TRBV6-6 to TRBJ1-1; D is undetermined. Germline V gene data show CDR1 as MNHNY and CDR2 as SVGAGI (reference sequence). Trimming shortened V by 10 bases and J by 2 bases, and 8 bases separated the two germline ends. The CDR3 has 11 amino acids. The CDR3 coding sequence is TGTGCCAACACCCTAAACACTGAAGCTTTCTTT. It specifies CANTLNTEAFF.

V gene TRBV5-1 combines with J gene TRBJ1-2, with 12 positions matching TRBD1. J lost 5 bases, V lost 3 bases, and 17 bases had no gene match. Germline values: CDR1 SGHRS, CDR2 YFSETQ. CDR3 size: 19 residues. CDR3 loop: CASSSNRDRGRWDRYGYTF. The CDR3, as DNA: TGCGCCAGCAGCTCAAACCGGGACAGGGGGCGATGGGATCGGTATGGCTACACCTTC. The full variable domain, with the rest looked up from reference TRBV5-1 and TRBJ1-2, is KAGVTQTPRYLIKTRGQQVTLSCSPISGHRSVSWYQQTPGQGLQFLFEYFSETQRNKGNFPGRFSGRQFSNSRSEMNVSTLELGDSALYLCASSSNRDRGRWDRYGYTFGSGTRLTVV.